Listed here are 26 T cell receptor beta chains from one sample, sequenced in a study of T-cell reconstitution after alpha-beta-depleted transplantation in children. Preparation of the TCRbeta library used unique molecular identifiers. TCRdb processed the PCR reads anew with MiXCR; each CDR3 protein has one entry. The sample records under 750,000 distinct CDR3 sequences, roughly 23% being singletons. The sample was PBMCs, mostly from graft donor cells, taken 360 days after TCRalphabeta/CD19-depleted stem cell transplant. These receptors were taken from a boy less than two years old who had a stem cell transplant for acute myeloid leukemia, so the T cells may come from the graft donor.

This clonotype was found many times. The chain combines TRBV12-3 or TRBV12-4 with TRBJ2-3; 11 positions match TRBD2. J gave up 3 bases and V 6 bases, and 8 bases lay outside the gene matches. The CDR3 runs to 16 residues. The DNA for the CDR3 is TGTGCCAGCAGCCGCCAACTAGCGGGGGAAACAGATACGCAGTATTTT. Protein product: CASSRQLAGETDTQYF.

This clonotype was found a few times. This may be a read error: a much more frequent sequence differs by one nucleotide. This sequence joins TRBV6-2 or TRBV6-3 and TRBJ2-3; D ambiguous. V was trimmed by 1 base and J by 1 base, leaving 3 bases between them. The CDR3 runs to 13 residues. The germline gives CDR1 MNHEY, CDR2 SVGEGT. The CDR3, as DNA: TGTGCCAGCAGTTACTACCGCACAGATACGCAGTATTTT. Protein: CASSYYRTDTQYF.

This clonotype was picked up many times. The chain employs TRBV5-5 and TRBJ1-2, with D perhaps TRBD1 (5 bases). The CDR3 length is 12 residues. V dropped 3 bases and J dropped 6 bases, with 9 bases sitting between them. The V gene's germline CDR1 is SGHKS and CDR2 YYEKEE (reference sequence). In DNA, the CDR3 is TGTGCCAGCAGCTCGGGGGGTAATGGCTACACCTTC. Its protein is CASSSGGNGYTF.

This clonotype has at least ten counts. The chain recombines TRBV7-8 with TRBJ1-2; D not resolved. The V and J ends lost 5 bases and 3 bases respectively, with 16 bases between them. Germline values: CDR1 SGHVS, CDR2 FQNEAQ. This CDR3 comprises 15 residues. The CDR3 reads CASSVLRHPDYGYTF. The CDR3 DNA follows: TGTGCCAGCAGCGTACTTCGTCACCCAGACTATGGCTACACCTTC.

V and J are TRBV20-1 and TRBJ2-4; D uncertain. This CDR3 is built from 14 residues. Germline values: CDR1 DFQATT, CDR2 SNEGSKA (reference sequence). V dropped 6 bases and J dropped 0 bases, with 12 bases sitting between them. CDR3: CSAPESLAKNIQYF. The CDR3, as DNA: TGCAGTGCCCCTGAGAGCCTAGCCAAAAACATTCAGTACTTC.

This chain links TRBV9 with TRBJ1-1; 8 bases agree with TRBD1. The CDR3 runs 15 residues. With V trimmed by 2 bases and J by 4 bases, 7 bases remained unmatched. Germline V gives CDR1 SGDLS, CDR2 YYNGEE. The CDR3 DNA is TGTGCCAGCAGCGTCGTACAGGGGGGGAGCACTGAAGCTTTCTTT. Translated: CASSVVQGGSTEAFF.

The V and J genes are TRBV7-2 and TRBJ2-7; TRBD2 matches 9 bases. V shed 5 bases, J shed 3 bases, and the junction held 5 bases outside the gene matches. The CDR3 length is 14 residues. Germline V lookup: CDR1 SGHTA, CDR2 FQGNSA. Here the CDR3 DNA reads TGTGCCAGCAGCCCCCTAGCGGGGCTCTACGAGCAGTACTTC. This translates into CASSPLAGLYEQYF.

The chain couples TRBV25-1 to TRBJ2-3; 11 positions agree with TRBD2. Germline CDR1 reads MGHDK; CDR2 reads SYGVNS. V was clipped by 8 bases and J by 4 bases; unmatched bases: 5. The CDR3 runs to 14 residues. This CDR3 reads CASGGLAVPDTQYF. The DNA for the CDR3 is TGTGCCAGCGGGGGACTAGCGGTTCCAGATACGCAGTATTTT.

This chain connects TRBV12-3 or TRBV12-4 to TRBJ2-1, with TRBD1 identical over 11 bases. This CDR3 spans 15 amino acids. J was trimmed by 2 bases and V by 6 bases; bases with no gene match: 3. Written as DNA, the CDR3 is TGTGCCAGCAGCGAGGGACAGGGGGCCTACAATGAGCAGTTCTTC. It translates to CASSEGQGAYNEQFF.

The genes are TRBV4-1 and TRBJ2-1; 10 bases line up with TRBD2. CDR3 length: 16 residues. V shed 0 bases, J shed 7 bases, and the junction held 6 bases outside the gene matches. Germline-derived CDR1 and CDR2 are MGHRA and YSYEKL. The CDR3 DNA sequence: TGCGCCAGCAGCCAAGATCCTAGCGGGAGTTGGAATGAGCAGTTCTTC. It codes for CASSQDPSGSWNEQFF.

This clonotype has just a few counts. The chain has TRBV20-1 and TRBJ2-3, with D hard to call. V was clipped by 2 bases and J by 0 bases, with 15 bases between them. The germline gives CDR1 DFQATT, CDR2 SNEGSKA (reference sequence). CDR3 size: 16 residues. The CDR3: CSARSANFASTDTQYF. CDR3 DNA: TGCAGTGCTAGATCGGCTAACTTTGCTAGCACAGATACGCAGTATTTT.

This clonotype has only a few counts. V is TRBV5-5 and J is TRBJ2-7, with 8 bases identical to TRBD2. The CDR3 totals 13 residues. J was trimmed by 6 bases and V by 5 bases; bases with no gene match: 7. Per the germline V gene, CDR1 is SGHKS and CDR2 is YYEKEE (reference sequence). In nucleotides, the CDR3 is TGTGCCAGCAGAGGTATTAGCGGGGTCGAGCAGTACGTC. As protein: CASRGISGVEQYV.

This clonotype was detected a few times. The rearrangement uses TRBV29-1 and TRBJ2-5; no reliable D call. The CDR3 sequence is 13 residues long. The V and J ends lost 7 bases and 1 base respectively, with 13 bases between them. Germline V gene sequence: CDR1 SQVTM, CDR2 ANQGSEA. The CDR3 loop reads CSAGRAIQETQYF. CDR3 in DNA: TGCAGCGCAGGAAGGGCCATCCAAGAGACCCAGTACTTC. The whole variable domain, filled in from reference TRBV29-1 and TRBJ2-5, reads SAVISQKPSRDICQRGTSLTIQCQVDSQVTMMFWYRQQPGQSLTLIATANQGSEATYESGFVIDKFPISRPNLTFSTLTVSNMSPEDSSIYLCSAGRAIQETQYFGPGTRLLVL.

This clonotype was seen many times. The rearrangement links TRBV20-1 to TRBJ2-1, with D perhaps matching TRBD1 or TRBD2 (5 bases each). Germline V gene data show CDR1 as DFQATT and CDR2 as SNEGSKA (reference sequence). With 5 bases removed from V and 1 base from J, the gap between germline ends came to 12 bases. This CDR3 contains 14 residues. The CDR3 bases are TGCAGTGCTTCCCCGGGACGATCCTACAATGAGCAGTTCTTC. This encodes CSASPGRSYNEQFF.

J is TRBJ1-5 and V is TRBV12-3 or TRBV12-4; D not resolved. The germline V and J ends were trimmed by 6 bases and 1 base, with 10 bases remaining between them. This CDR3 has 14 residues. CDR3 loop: CASSAIFSNQPQHF. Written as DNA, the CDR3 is TGTGCCAGCAGCGCGATTTTCAGCAATCAGCCCCAGCATTTT.

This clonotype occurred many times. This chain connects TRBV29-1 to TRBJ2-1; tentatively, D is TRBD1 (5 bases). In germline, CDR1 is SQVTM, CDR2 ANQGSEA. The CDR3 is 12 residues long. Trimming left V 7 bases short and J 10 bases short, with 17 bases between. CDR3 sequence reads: CSGDSGFREQFF. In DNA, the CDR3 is TGCAGCGGCGATTCAGGGTTTAGAGAGCAGTTCTTC.

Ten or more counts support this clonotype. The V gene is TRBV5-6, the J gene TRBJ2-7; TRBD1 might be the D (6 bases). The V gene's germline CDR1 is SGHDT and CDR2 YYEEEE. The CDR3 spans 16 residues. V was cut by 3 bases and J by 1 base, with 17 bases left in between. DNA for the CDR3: TGTGCCAGCAGCTGGACCACAGGGTGGGGGTCCTACGAGCAGTACTTC. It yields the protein CASSWTTGWGSYEQYF.

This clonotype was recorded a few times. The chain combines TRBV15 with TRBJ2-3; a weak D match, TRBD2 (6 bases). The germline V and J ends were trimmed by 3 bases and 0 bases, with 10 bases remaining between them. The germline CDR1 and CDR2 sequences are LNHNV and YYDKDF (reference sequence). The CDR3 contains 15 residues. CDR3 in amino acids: CATSSTSTSTDTQYF. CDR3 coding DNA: TGTGCCACCAGCAGTACTAGCACTAGCACAGATACGCAGTATTTT.

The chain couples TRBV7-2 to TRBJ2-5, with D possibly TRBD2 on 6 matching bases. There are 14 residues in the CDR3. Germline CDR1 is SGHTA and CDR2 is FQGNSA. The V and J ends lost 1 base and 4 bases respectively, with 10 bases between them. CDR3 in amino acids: CASSLEGGAETQYF. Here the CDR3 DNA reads TGTGCCAGCAGCTTAGAGGGAGGCGCAGAGACCCAGTACTTC.

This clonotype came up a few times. Here the CDR3 DNA reads TGTGCTAGTGGTTCAAGGGGACAGAACACTGAAGCTTTCTTT. Amino acids: CASGSRGQNTEAFF. The V call is TRBV12-5, the J call TRBJ1-1, with D maybe TRBD1 (6 bases). The germline CDR1 and CDR2 sequences are LGHNT and FRNRAP. The CDR3 runs to 14 residues. V was trimmed by 4 bases and J by 1 base, leaving 10 bases between them.

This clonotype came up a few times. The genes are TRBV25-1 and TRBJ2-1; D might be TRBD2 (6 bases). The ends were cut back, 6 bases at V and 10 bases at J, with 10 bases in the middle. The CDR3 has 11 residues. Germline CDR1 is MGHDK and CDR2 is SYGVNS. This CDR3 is CASRFLAEQFF. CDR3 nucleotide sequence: TGTGCCAGCAGGTTTCTAGCGGAGCAGTTCTTC.

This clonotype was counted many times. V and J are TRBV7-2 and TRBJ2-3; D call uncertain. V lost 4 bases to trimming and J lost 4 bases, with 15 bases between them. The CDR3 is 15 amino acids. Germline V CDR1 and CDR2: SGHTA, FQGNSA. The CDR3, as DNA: TGTGCCAGCAGCTCAGCGCAGTCCGCGGCAGATACGCAGTATTTT. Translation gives CASSSAQSAADTQYF.

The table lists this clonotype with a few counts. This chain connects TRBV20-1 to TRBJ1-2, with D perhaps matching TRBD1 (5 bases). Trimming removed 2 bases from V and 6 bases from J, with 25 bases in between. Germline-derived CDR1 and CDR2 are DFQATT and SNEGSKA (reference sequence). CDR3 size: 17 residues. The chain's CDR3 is CSARSVEVGTGINGYTF. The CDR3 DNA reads TGCAGTGCTAGATCGGTTGAAGTTGGAACAGGAATTAATGGCTACACCTTC.

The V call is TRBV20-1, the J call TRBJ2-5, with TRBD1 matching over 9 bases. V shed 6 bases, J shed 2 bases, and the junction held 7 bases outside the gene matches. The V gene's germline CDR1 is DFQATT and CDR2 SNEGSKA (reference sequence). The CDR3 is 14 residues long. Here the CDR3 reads CSAIGTGWQETQYF. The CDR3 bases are TGCAGTGCCATTGGGACAGGGTGGCAAGAGACCCAGTACTTC.

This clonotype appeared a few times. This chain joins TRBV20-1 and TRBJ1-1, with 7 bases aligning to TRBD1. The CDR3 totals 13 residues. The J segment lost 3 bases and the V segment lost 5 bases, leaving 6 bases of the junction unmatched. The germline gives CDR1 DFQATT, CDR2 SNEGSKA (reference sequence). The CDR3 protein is CSAWRQGHTEAFF. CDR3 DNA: TGCAGTGCTTGGCGACAGGGCCACACTGAAGCTTTCTTT.

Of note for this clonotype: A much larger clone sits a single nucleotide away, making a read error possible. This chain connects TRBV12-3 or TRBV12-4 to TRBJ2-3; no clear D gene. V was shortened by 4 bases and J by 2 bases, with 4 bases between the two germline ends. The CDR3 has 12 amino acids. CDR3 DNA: TGTGCCAGCAGTTACCACACAGATACGCAGTATTTT. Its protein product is CASSYHTDTQYF.